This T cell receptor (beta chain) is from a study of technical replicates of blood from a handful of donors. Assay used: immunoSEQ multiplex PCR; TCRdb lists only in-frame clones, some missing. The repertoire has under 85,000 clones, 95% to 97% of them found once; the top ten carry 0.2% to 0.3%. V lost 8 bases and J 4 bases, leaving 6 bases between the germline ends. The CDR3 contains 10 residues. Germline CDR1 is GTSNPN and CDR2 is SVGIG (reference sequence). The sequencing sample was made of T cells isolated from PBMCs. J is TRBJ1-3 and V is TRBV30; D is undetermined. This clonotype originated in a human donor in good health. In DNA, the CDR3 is TGTGCCCTAGGAGGAAACACCATATATTTT. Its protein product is CALGGNTIYF.